Listed below are T cell receptor beta chains from one sample, sequenced in a study of blood T cell repertoires in COVID-19. The method was immunoSEQ multiplex PCR; TCRdb's version includes in-frame clones alone and lacks a portion of them. The sample lists roughly 160,000 clones, about four fifths occurring once. Sequences were obtained from PBMCs or T cells enriched from blood (not recorded which). These receptors were collected from a man aged 45-65 years who had recovered from COVID-19. The CDR3 runs from the conserved cysteine through the conserved F or W. A D gene is named only where the DNA matches it firmly. Clone size, where shown, is once, few, many, or a class for clones that have expanded.

V: TRBV2; J: TRBJ2-5; size: -; D: -; CDR3: CASSARRGETQYF; DNA: TGTGCCAGCAGTGCCAGGCGAGGGGAGACCCAGTACTTC
V: TRBV4-2; J: TRBJ1-1; size: -; D: TRBD1; CDR3: CASSHVPGQGGGTEAFF; DNA: TGTGCCAGCAGTCACGTCCCGGGACAGGGCGGCGGCACTGAAGCTTTCTTT
V: TRBV5-1; J: TRBJ1-2; size: -; D: -; CDR3: CASSPFRAGNPYGYTF; DNA: TGCGCCAGCAGCCCCTTTCGCGCAGGAAATCCCTATGGCTACACCTTC
V: TRBV5-1; J: TRBJ2-1; size: -; D: -; CDR3: CASSLGARNEQFF; DNA: TGCGCCAGCAGCTTGGGAGCGCGGAATGAGCAGTTCTTC
V: TRBV10-3; J: TRBJ2-3; size: -; D: TRBD1; CDR3: CAIRRDRAADTQYF; DNA: TGTGCCATTCGGAGGGACAGGGCGGCAGATACGCAGTATTTT
V: TRBV29-1; J: TRBJ1-2; size: -; D: -; CDR3: CSVVGITEGGYTF; DNA: TGCAGCGTGGTGGGGATAACGGAGGGGGGCTACACCTTC
V: TRBV28; J: TRBJ1-2; size: -; D: -; CDR3: CASSLVSQGNYGYTF; DNA: TGTGCCAGCAGTTTAGTGAGTCAGGGGAACTATGGCTACACCTTC
V: TRBV19; J: TRBJ1-5; size: -; D: TRBD1; CDR3: CASSIDVGIRQGGQPQHF; DNA: TGTGCCAGTAGTATAGATGTGGGGATTAGACAGGGGGGGCAGCCCCAGCATTTT
V: TRBV7-9; J: TRBJ2-7; size: few; D: -; CDR3: CASSLQGDYEQYF; DNA: TGTGCCAGCAGTTTACAGGGTGACTACGAGCAGTACTTC
V: TRBV4-2; J: TRBJ2-1; size: -; D: TRBD2; CDR3: CASSQDLAGGPGYNEQFF; DNA: TGTGCCAGCAGCCAAGATCTAGCGGGGGGCCCGGGGTACAATGAGCAGTTCTTC
V: TRBV14; J: TRBJ1-2; size: -; D: TRBD1; CDR3: CASSRGQGRGGYTF; DNA: TGTGCCAGCAGCCGGGGACAGGGAAGGGGTGGCTACACCTTC
V: TRBV19; J: TRBJ1-2; size: -; D: -; CDR3: CASSIIPPGYGYTF; DNA: TGTGCCAGTAGTATAATCCCGCCGGGGTATGGCTACACCTTC
V: TRBV7-2; J: TRBJ1-5; size: few; D: -; CDR3: CASSLARREDQPQHF; DNA: TGTGCCAGCAGCTTAGCGCGGAGGGAGGATCAGCCCCAGCATTTT
V: TRBV5-1; J: TRBJ2-3; size: -; D: TRBD1; CDR3: CASSLGQGGDTQYF; DNA: TGCGCCAGCAGCTTGGGACAGGGGGGAGATACGCAGTATTTT
V: TRBV4-1; J: TRBJ1-2; size: -; D: -; CDR3: CASSQKDRNSYGYTF; DNA: TGCGCCAGCAGCCAAAAGGACAGAAATTCCTATGGCTACACCTTC
V: TRBV30; J: TRBJ1-2; size: few; D: TRBD1; CDR3: CALSRDRAHNYGYTF; DNA: TGTGCCTTGTCCCGGGACAGGGCCCATAACTATGGCTACACCTTC
V: TRBV19; J: TRBJ1-1; size: -; D: -; CDR3: CASSTVGTRNTEAFF; DNA: TGTGCCAGTAGTACCGTCGGGACAAGGAACACTGAAGCTTTCTTT
V: TRBV5-5; J: TRBJ1-2; size: -; D: TRBD1; CDR3: CASSVGTANYGYTF; DNA: TGTGCCAGCAGCGTTGGGACAGCTAACTATGGCTACACCTTC
V: TRBV7-8; J: TRBJ1-1; size: -; D: -; CDR3: CASSLVSTFLGRMTAEAFF; DNA: TGTGCCAGCAGCTTAGTCTCAACCTTCCTTGGGCGCATGACCGCTGAAGCTTTCTTT
V: TRBV4-1; J: TRBJ1-2; size: -; D: TRBD1; CDR3: CASGLQGSPYGYTF; DNA: TGCGCCAGCGGCTTACAGGGGTCCCCCTATGGCTACACCTTC
V: TRBV19; J: TRBJ2-3; size: -; D: TRBD1; CDR3: CASRRGQGGITDTQYF; DNA: TGTGCCAGTAGAAGGGGACAGGGGGGTATCACAGATACGCAGTATTTT
V: TRBV19; J: TRBJ1-1; size: once; D: -; CDR3: CASSSQGWGGAFF; DNA: TGTGCCAGTAGTTCACAGGGATGGGGTGGCGCTTTCTTT
V: TRBV6-5; J: TRBJ2-7; size: few; D: -; CDR3: CASSYSSLGNYEQYF; DNA: TGTGCCAGCAGTTACTCGAGTCTCGGTAACTACGAGCAGTACTTC
V: TRBV19; J: TRBJ1-5; size: -; D: -; CDR3: CASSTVSTGNQPQHF; DNA: TGTGCCAGTAGTACCGTTTCGACAGGAAATCAGCCTCAGCATTTT
V: TRBV6-1; J: TRBJ1-2; size: -; D: TRBD1; CDR3: CASSEDRVRSGYTF; DNA: TGTGCCAGCAGTGAGGACAGGGTCCGGAGTGGCTACACCTTC
V: TRBV30; J: TRBJ1-1; size: -; D: -; CDR3: CAWSRDPVGSTEAFF; DNA: TGTGCCTGGAGCCGAGACCCCGTCGGGAGCACTGAAGCTTTCTTT
V: TRBV11-3; J: TRBJ1-1; size: once; D: -; CDR3: CASSSSGTEAFF; DNA: TGTGCCAGCAGTTCCTCGGGCACTGAAGCTTTCTTT
V: TRBV7-3; J: TRBJ1-6; size: -; D: -; CDR3: CASSLGSGSPLHF; DNA: TGTGCCAGCAGTTTAGGGTCGGGTTCACCCCTCCACTTT
V: TRBV28; J: TRBJ1-5; size: -; D: -; CDR3: CASSSSFVVQRQPQHF; DNA: TGTGCCAGCAGTTCAAGTTTCGTGGTCCAGCGACAGCCCCAGCATTTT